This entry is about one TCR beta chain. Its antigen is not known. The sample is drawn from a study of cytomegalovirus exposure and HLA in healthy donors. Broader study findings: Most TCR sequences were seen very rarely across donors, but some public TCRs occurred in many. In terms of immune exposure information, only CMV serostatus was available.

The CDR3 is made up of 15 amino acids. V lost 5 bases to trimming and J lost 3 bases; unmatched junction nucleotides: 7. CDR1 is SGHDT, CDR2 YYEEEE, per germline. 13 Jbeta primers and 60 Vbeta primers were used for the PCR. Sequenced by immunoSEQ multiplex PCR; TCRdb stores in-frame clones only, minus some. This sample contains 40,000 to 45,000 clones. This TCR derives from a woman aged 30 to 39 in good health and CMV-seronegative. The rearrangement links TRBV5-6 to TRBJ2-7, with 11 bases lining up with TRBD2. Sample: PBMCs. The CDR3 DNA follows: TGTGCCAGCAGTTCTCGACTAGCGGGACGCTACGAGCAGTACTTC. It yields the protein CASSSRLAGRYEQYF.